The rows below give T cell receptor beta chains drawn from one sample of a study of breast tumors, draining lymph nodes, adjacent tissues. TCRdb analysed the multiplex PCR reads with MiXCR anew, one entry per CDR3 protein. The sample holds approximately 11,000 distinct CDR3 sequences, about 37% seen once. The sequenced sample consisted of breast tumor tissue. These receptors were taken from a female donor with breast cancer. Some clones in this sample may be carry-over from other donors' samples. The CDR3 runs from the conserved cysteine through the conserved F or W. A D gene is named only where the DNA matches it firmly. Part of the rows lack a size; the others show once, few, many or a class for expanded clones.

cdr3_nt: TGTGCCAGCAGTTTAGCGGGAGGGGGTGAGCAGTTCTTC
cdr3_aa: CASSLAGGGEQFF
clone_size: NA
d_call: TRBD2
v_call: TRBV6-2/TRBV6-3
j_call: TRBJ2-1

cdr3_nt: TGTGCCAGCAGCCCACAACTAGTGGAGACCCAGTACTTC
cdr3_aa: CASSPQLVETQYF
clone_size: NA
d_call: NA
v_call: TRBV7-2
j_call: TRBJ2-5

cdr3_nt: TGTGCCAGCAGCTTAGGCCGATCAGGGGCCAACCAAGAGACCCAGTACTTC
cdr3_aa: CASSLGRSGANQETQYF
clone_size: many
d_call: NA
v_call: TRBV13
j_call: TRBJ2-5

cdr3_nt: TGCAGTGCTTCAAGCCAGAATTCACCCCTTCACTTT
cdr3_aa: CSASSQNSPLHF
clone_size: once
d_call: NA
v_call: TRBV20-1
j_call: TRBJ1-6

cdr3_nt: TGTGCCAGCAGCTTAGCGCCCGGAAATGAGCAGTTCTTC
cdr3_aa: CASSLAPGNEQFF
clone_size: medium-sized
d_call: NA
v_call: TRBV7-6
j_call: TRBJ2-1

cdr3_nt: TGTGCCAGCAGTTTATATGAGAGGGACCAGCCCCAGCATTTT
cdr3_aa: CASSLYERDQPQHF
clone_size: few
d_call: NA
v_call: TRBV28
j_call: TRBJ1-5

cdr3_nt: TGCGCCAGCAGCTTGTTAGCCGCGACAGGGCGGGCAGATACGCAGTATTTT
cdr3_aa: CASSLLAATGRADTQYF
clone_size: NA
d_call: TRBD1
v_call: TRBV5-1
j_call: TRBJ2-3

cdr3_nt: TGTGCCAGCAGCGGGACTAGAGTGGCCCACGAGCAGTACTTC
cdr3_aa: CASSGTRVAHEQYF
clone_size: many
d_call: TRBD2
v_call: TRBV2
j_call: TRBJ2-7

cdr3_nt: TGTGCCAGCAGCCGGTTCACTAGCGGGGGGGTGAATGAGCAGTTCTTC
cdr3_aa: CASSRFTSGGVNEQFF
clone_size: many
d_call: TRBD2
v_call: TRBV7-2
j_call: TRBJ2-1

cdr3_nt: TGTGCCAGCAGTTACGACAGAAATCAGCCCCAGCATTTT
cdr3_aa: CASSYDRNQPQHF
clone_size: many
d_call: NA
v_call: TRBV6-5
j_call: TRBJ1-5

cdr3_nt: TGTGCCAGCAGCCACTCTGGGGCCAACGTCCTGACTTTC
cdr3_aa: CASSHSGANVLTF
clone_size: once
d_call: NA
v_call: TRBV9
j_call: TRBJ2-6

cdr3_nt: TGTGCCACCAGCAGTCAAGGGGTGGTCGTTGTCTCCTACGAGCAGTACTTC
cdr3_aa: CATSSQGVVVVSYEQYF
clone_size: medium-sized
d_call: NA
v_call: TRBV15
j_call: TRBJ2-7

cdr3_nt: TGTGCCAGCAGCCCCAGGGGGGGGCTTTCCTACGAGCAGTACTTC
cdr3_aa: CASSPRGGLSYEQYF
clone_size: medium-sized
d_call: NA
v_call: TRBV27
j_call: TRBJ2-7

cdr3_nt: TGTGCCAGCAGTTTAGCCGGGACAGAAAAACTGTTTTTT
cdr3_aa: CASSLAGTEKLFF
clone_size: NA
d_call: NA
v_call: TRBV12-3/TRBV12-4
j_call: TRBJ1-4

cdr3_nt: TGCGCCAGCAGCTTCTTCGGGGGCGATGCCGGGGAGCTGTTTTTT
cdr3_aa: CASSFFGGDAGELFF
clone_size: NA
d_call: NA
v_call: TRBV5-1
j_call: TRBJ2-2

cdr3_nt: TGTGCCAGCAGTTCCCTGACAGGATTGAATCAGCCCCAGCATTTT
cdr3_aa: CASSSLTGLNQPQHF
clone_size: many
d_call: NA
v_call: TRBV27
j_call: TRBJ1-5

cdr3_nt: TGCGCCAGCAGCTTGCATGCCCTTTCCTACGAGCAGTACTTC
cdr3_aa: CASSLHALSYEQYF
clone_size: medium-sized
d_call: NA
v_call: TRBV5-1
j_call: TRBJ2-7

cdr3_nt: TGTGCCAGTAGTACTGACAGGGGGCTCAGTGGCTACACCTTC
cdr3_aa: CASSTDRGLSGYTF
clone_size: medium-sized
d_call: TRBD1
v_call: TRBV19
j_call: TRBJ1-2

cdr3_nt: TGTGCCAGCAGGTTACGGACTAGCGGGGGCCGAGATGAGCAGTTCTTC
cdr3_aa: CASRLRTSGGRDEQFF
clone_size: NA
d_call: TRBD2
v_call: TRBV7-2
j_call: TRBJ2-1

cdr3_nt: TGTGCCAGCAGGGGGGCGGCCCAGGGGGATGTCAATACGCAGTATTTT
cdr3_aa: CASRGAAQGDVNTQYF
clone_size: NA
d_call: TRBD1
v_call: TRBV4-2
j_call: TRBJ2-3

cdr3_nt: TGCAGTGCTAGAGAGCGGGATTGGAAGTCGCCCCTCCACTTT
cdr3_aa: CSARERDWKSPLHF
clone_size: NA
d_call: NA
v_call: TRBV20-1
j_call: TRBJ1-6

cdr3_nt: TGTGCCATCAGTGTAGACGGGGGAGGGGTCAACAATGAGCAGTTCTTC
cdr3_aa: CAISVDGGGVNNEQFF
clone_size: NA
d_call: TRBD2
v_call: TRBV10-3
j_call: TRBJ2-1

cdr3_nt: TGCGCCAGCAGCCAAGAAGGTGGCAATCAGCCCCAGCATTTT
cdr3_aa: CASSQEGGNQPQHF
clone_size: many
d_call: NA
v_call: TRBV4-1
j_call: TRBJ1-5

cdr3_nt: TGTGCCAGCAGCTTGGGGGGGAAGGACTACGAGCAGTACTTC
cdr3_aa: CASSLGGKDYEQYF
clone_size: many
d_call: NA
v_call: TRBV5-6
j_call: TRBJ2-7

cdr3_nt: TGTGCCAGTAGTATAGATTATAGGGCGTGGAAAAGCTCCTACAATGAGCAGTTCTTC
cdr3_aa: CASSIDYRAWKSSYNEQFF
clone_size: many
d_call: NA
v_call: TRBV19
j_call: TRBJ2-1

cdr3_nt: TGTGCCAGCAGCTTTTACGGGACCTACGAGCAGTACTTC
cdr3_aa: CASSFYGTYEQYF
clone_size: medium-sized
d_call: NA
v_call: TRBV5-6
j_call: TRBJ2-7

cdr3_nt: TGTGCCAGCAGTTGGGACAGGAATACCTACGAGCAGTACTTC
cdr3_aa: CASSWDRNTYEQYF
clone_size: many
d_call: TRBD1
v_call: TRBV27
j_call: TRBJ2-7

cdr3_nt: TGTGCCAGCAGCGTAGGCGGGAGCGTTTACGAGCAGTACTTC
cdr3_aa: CASSVGGSVYEQYF
clone_size: NA
d_call: TRBD2
v_call: TRBV9
j_call: TRBJ2-7

cdr3_nt: TGTGCCAGCAGCCTTCCCGGGGCGAATGAGCAGTTCTTC
cdr3_aa: CASSLPGANEQFF
clone_size: NA
d_call: NA
v_call: TRBV3-1
j_call: TRBJ2-1

cdr3_nt: TGCGCCAGCAGTGAGTCGGTTTATGGTAGTCGGGACATTCAGTACTTC
cdr3_aa: CASSESVYGSRDIQYF
clone_size: many
d_call: NA
v_call: TRBV10-1
j_call: TRBJ2-4

cdr3_nt: TGTGCCAGTAGTAGGGGGGAGGGCTCCTACGAGCAGTACTTC
cdr3_aa: CASSRGEGSYEQYF
clone_size: many
d_call: TRBD2
v_call: TRBV19
j_call: TRBJ2-7

cdr3_nt: TGTGCCAGCAGCTGGGAGCAGGAGGTGTACTTC
cdr3_aa: CASSWEQEVYF
clone_size: many
d_call: NA
v_call: TRBV7-2
j_call: TRBJ2-7

cdr3_nt: TGCAGTGCTAAAGAGGACAGGGGACTATTGGGTGAGCAGTTCTTC
cdr3_aa: CSAKEDRGLLGEQFF
clone_size: many
d_call: TRBD1
v_call: TRBV20-1
j_call: TRBJ2-1

cdr3_nt: TGTGCCAGCAGCTTAGGTAGGGGGCTGGACAATGAGCAGTTCTTC
cdr3_aa: CASSLGRGLDNEQFF
clone_size: many
d_call: TRBD1
v_call: TRBV7-8
j_call: TRBJ2-1

cdr3_nt: TGCAGTGGTGGGGTGGCAGTTGAGAATTCACCCCTCCACTTT
cdr3_aa: CSGGVAVENSPLHF
clone_size: NA
d_call: NA
v_call: TRBV20-1
j_call: TRBJ1-6

cdr3_nt: TGTGCCAGCAGCGAAGACGCGGGGGGGCGGGAGACCCAGTACTTC
cdr3_aa: CASSEDAGGRETQYF
clone_size: many
d_call: TRBD2
v_call: TRBV14
j_call: TRBJ2-5